This TCR beta chain comes out of a study of T cell repertoires in cytomegalovirus infection. On the study more broadly: It can be stated that public TCR beta signatures indicated CMV infection as well as a matching HLA type.

TCRdb reanalysed the reads using MiXCR and keeps one entry per CDR3 protein. The sample records approximately 200,000 distinct CDR3 sequences, approximately 24% being singletons. Germline CDR1 reads SGHRS; CDR2 reads YFSETQ. This CDR3 has 15 residues. J lost 4 bases, V lost 6 bases, and 7 bases had no gene match. This chain connects TRBV5-1 to TRBJ2-5; the match to TRBD2 covers 12 bases. The sequencing input was CD8+ T cells from PBMCs. The TCR comes from a human donor in good health (CMV status not recorded). Some clones in this sample may be carry-over from other donors' samples. The chain's CDR3 is CASTSRLAGVETQYF. CDR3 in DNA: TGCGCCAGCACCTCGCGACTAGCGGGGGTAGAGACCCAGTACTTC.